Following are 10 T cell receptor beta chains from one sample sequenced in a study of CD8+ T cells in alopecia areata. Indicated treatment: oral pan-JAK inhibitor, 5-10 mg twice daily. In each case, RNA was isolated and then reverse transcribed into cDNA as the sequencing template. Assay used: immunoSEQ multiplex PCR; TCRdb lists only in-frame clones, some missing. Of approximately 220,000 clones listed, 35% to 40% are singletons. This specimen consisted of CD4+ T cells sorted from blood, obtained between weeks 30 and 35, from a patient treated with tofacitinib. The receptors come from a human donor with alopecia areata.

This clone showed up just a few times. This chain uses TRBV11-3 with TRBJ2-1; tentative D call: TRBD1 (7 bases). Germline CDR1 and CDR2: SGHNT and YENEEA. Between the trimmed V and J ends, which lost 6 bases and 6 bases, there was a span of 15 bases. This CDR3 comprises 14 residues. The CDR3 protein is CASSQGGYGNEQFF. The CDR3 DNA is TGTGCCAGCAGTCAGGGGGGATACGGCAATGAGCAGTTCTTC. Based on the CDR3 plus reference TRBV11-3 and TRBJ2-1, the full variable domain is EAGVVQSPRYKIIEKKQPVAFWCNPISGHNTLYWYLQNLGQGPELLIRYENEEAVDDSQLPKDRFSAERLKGVDSTLKIQPAELGDSAVYLCASSQGGYGNEQFFGPGTRLTVL.

This chain connects TRBV6-1 to TRBJ2-1; TRBD2 agrees at 8 bases. Trimming cost V 2 bases and J 0 bases; bases outside gene matches: 3. Germline values: CDR1 MNHNS, CDR2 SASEGT. The CDR3 is 16 amino acids. CDR3 nucleotides: TGTGCCAGCAGTGAATTAAGCGGGAGCTCCTACAATGAGCAGTTCTTC. Its translation is CASSELSGSSYNEQFF.

This clone was recorded a few times. The chain uses TRBV5-1 and TRBJ2-5; D possibly corresponds to TRBD2 (5 bases). Trimming removed 3 bases at V and 0 bases at J, with 12 bases between. The CDR3 extends over 15 amino acids. The germline CDR1 and CDR2 sequences are SGHRS and YFSETQ. Here the CDR3 reads CASSSAAQDQETQYF. The CDR3 DNA is TGCGCCAGCAGCTCAGCGGCTCAGGACCAAGAGACCCAGTACTTC.

This clone was seen only a few times. The chain links TRBV23-1 to TRBJ1-1; D gene ambiguous. TRBV23-1 is identified as an open reading frame with a role that is uncertain. This CDR3 contains 11 residues. Trimming took off 9 bases at V and 4 bases at J, with 9 bases between the two ends. CDR3 DNA: TGCGCCAGGACGAGCGGCACTGAAGCTTTCTTT. Translation gives CARTSGTEAFF.

This clone has just a few counts. The chain carries TRBV6-1 and TRBJ2-1; 14 bases agree with TRBD2. CDR1 and CDR2 from the germline V gene are MNHNS and SASEGT. This CDR3 spans 17 amino acids. The V segment lost 4 bases and the J segment 7 bases; nucleotides outside the gene matches: 9. The chain's CDR3 is CASSGPGTSGGGNEQFF. DNA for the CDR3: TGTGCCAGCAGTGGGCCCGGGACTAGCGGGGGTGGTAATGAGCAGTTCTTC.

The chain links TRBV6-5 to TRBJ1-1; no definite D call. Looked up from germline, CDR1 is MNHEY and CDR2 is SVGAGI. The CDR3 contains 15 residues. Trimming cost V 5 bases and J 0 bases, with 13 bases left between them. The CDR3 is CASSPLGVMNTEAFF. The CDR3, as DNA: TGTGCCAGCAGTCCACTTGGGGTTATGAACACTGAAGCTTTCTTT.

V is TRBV7-9 and J is TRBJ1-4; possibly TRBD1 for D (6 bases). Trimming left V 3 bases short and J 2 bases short, with 10 bases between. The CDR3 is 15 amino acids. Germline assignment: CDR1 SEHNR and CDR2 FQNEAQ (reference sequence). The CDR3 here is CASSFQGRTNEKLFF. CDR3 in DNA: TGTGCCAGCAGCTTCCAGGGGCGCACTAATGAAAAACTGTTTTTT.

The chain recombines TRBV19 with TRBJ2-3, with 7 bases identical to TRBD2. The CDR3 sequence is 14 residues long. V trimming: 7 bases; J trimming: 6 bases; junction bases outside the gene matches: 10. Germline assignment: CDR1 LNHDA and CDR2 SQIVND (reference sequence). CDR3: CASTASGGRDTQYF. The CDR3 region has the DNA TGTGCCAGTACCGCTAGCGGAGGACGGGATACGCAGTATTTT.

This chain joins TRBV4-1 and TRBJ2-1, with D possibly being TRBD2 (5 bases). Germline V gene sequence: CDR1 MGHRA, CDR2 YSYEKL. The CDR3 has 14 amino acids. Trimming stripped 1 base from V and 5 bases from J, with 9 bases between. The chain's CDR3 is CASSQVTRNNEQFF. CDR3 nucleotides: TGCGCCAGCAGCCAAGTTACTAGAAACAATGAGCAGTTCTTC.

The chain links TRBV2 to TRBJ2-1; no clear D gene. Per the germline V gene, CDR1 is SNHLY and CDR2 is FYNNEI. This CDR3 contains 13 residues. V lost 8 bases and J 7 bases, leaving 15 bases between the germline ends. Here the CDR3 reads CASRENGPNEQFF. The DNA of the CDR3 is TGTGCCAGCCGAGAGAATGGCCCAAATGAGCAGTTCTTC. Complete variable domain (other parts from reference TRBV2 and TRBJ2-1): EPEVTQTPSHQVTQMGQEVILRCVPISNHLYFYWYRQILGQKVEFLVSFYNNEISEKSEIFDDQFSVERPDGSNFTLKIRSTKLEDSAMYFCASRENGPNEQFFGPGTRLTVL.